A selection of T cell receptor beta chains follows, all from one sample in a study of T cells in Graves' hyperthyroidism and ophthalmopathy. TCRdb passed the multiplex PCR reads through MiXCR, listing each CDR3 protein once. Altogether over 700,000 distinct CDR3 sequences are present, more than 30% being singletons, with the ten largest covering 7.5% to 9.5%. Sequenced: blood. The receptors originated from a man between 18 and 29 years old with Graves' hyperthyroidism. Each CDR3 is given with its conserved first and last residue. A D gene is named only where the DNA matches it firmly. Size tells how often a clone was seen (once, few, many) or the class of an expanded clone, and some rows leave it out.

j_call: TRBJ2-7; d_call: -; v_call: TRBV29-1; clone_size: many; cdr3_nt: TGCAGCGTGGAGTTTTCAAGGGGGTCAAGCGAGCAGTACTTC; cdr3_aa: CSVEFSRGSSEQYF
j_call: TRBJ1-5; d_call: TRBD1; v_call: TRBV29-1; clone_size: many; cdr3_nt: TGCAGCGTCGTACAGGGGGCAGGCAATCAGCCCCAGCATTTT; cdr3_aa: CSVVQGAGNQPQHF
j_call: TRBJ2-2; d_call: TRBD1; v_call: TRBV5-6; clone_size: few; cdr3_nt: TGTGCCAGCAGCCCCGGACAGGGGACGGACACCGGGGAGCTGTTTTTT; cdr3_aa: CASSPGQGTDTGELFF
j_call: TRBJ1-1; d_call: -; v_call: TRBV10-2; clone_size: -; cdr3_nt: TGCGCCAGCAGATTGGCAGGATACACTGAAGCTTTCTTT; cdr3_aa: CASRLAGYTEAFF
j_call: TRBJ2-2; d_call: TRBD1; v_call: TRBV2; clone_size: -; cdr3_nt: TGTGCCAGCAGTGAATTTGGGACAGGGATGGACACCGGGGAGCTGTTTTTT; cdr3_aa: CASSEFGTGMDTGELFF
j_call: TRBJ1-6; d_call: -; v_call: TRBV20-1; clone_size: many; cdr3_nt: TGCAGTGCCAGGATCAATAATTCACCCCTCCACTTT; cdr3_aa: CSARINNSPLHF
j_call: TRBJ2-5; d_call: TRBD2; v_call: TRBV7-9; clone_size: -; cdr3_nt: TGTGCCAGCAGCACCCCCTTAGCGGGGAGTCAAGAGACCCAGTACTTC; cdr3_aa: CASSTPLAGSQETQYF
j_call: TRBJ1-5; d_call: -; v_call: TRBV7-2; clone_size: -; cdr3_nt: TGTGCCAGCAGCCCTTGGACGGATCAGCCCCAGCATTTT; cdr3_aa: CASSPWTDQPQHF
j_call: TRBJ2-7; d_call: -; v_call: TRBV29-1; clone_size: -; cdr3_nt: TGCAGCGTTACCAAACTTGGGGGATACGAGCAGTACTTC; cdr3_aa: CSVTKLGGYEQYF
j_call: TRBJ2-1; d_call: TRBD2; v_call: TRBV6-5; clone_size: once; cdr3_nt: TGTGCCAGCAGTGATGTGCCAGCGGGAGGGCCTCAGTTCTTC; cdr3_aa: CASSDVPAGGPQFF
j_call: TRBJ1-2; d_call: -; v_call: TRBV29-1; clone_size: -; cdr3_nt: TGCAGCGTTGAAGAGGCGGGCTATGGCTACACCTTC; cdr3_aa: CSVEEAGYGYTF
j_call: TRBJ1-2; d_call: TRBD1; v_call: TRBV29-1; clone_size: -; cdr3_nt: TGCAGCGTTGCGGGACAGGGTCGTTATGGCTACACCTTC; cdr3_aa: CSVAGQGRYGYTF
j_call: TRBJ1-5; d_call: -; v_call: TRBV19; clone_size: many; cdr3_nt: TGTGCCAGTAGTATACAGGGACGTGGCAATCAGCCCCAGCATTTT; cdr3_aa: CASSIQGRGNQPQHF
j_call: TRBJ1-2; d_call: -; v_call: TRBV25-1; clone_size: -; cdr3_nt: TGTGCCTGCAGTGCTGCAAGGGTAGTGGGGGCCCGTTACACCTTC; cdr3_aa: CACSAARVVGARYTF
j_call: TRBJ2-5; d_call: TRBD2; v_call: TRBV6-5; clone_size: -; cdr3_nt: TGTGCCAGCCAATCGACTAGCGGGGGGAGAGAGACCCAGTACTTC; cdr3_aa: CASQSTSGGRETQYF
j_call: TRBJ2-5; d_call: TRBD1; v_call: TRBV9; clone_size: -; cdr3_nt: TGTGCCAGCAGCCTCAGAGACGCGACAGGGCGAGAGACCCAGTACTTC; cdr3_aa: CASSLRDATGRETQYF
j_call: TRBJ2-7; d_call: TRBD2; v_call: TRBV7-2; clone_size: -; cdr3_nt: TGTGCCAGCAGCTTAGGGCCTAGCGGTGAGGAGCAGTACTTC; cdr3_aa: CASSLGPSGEEQYF
j_call: TRBJ2-7; d_call: TRBD1; v_call: TRBV4-1; clone_size: -; cdr3_nt: TGCGCCAGCAGCCAAGGACAGGGTATGCACGAGCAGTACTTC; cdr3_aa: CASSQGQGMHEQYF
j_call: TRBJ2-7; d_call: -; v_call: TRBV15; clone_size: many; cdr3_nt: TGTGCCACCAGCAGAGATCGGGTTAACACGGGGGAGCAGTACTTC; cdr3_aa: CATSRDRVNTGEQYF